This T cell receptor (beta chain) stems from a study of post-analysis software for immune sequencing data. Overall study: Secondary progressive, relapsing-remitting and progressive-relapsing multiple sclerosis were among the included disease courses.

Between the trimmed V and J ends, which lost 2 bases and 8 bases, there was a span of 15 bases. Germline V gene lookup returns CDR1 MDHEN and CDR2 SYDVKM. CDR3 size: 14 residues. General study points: Diversity measured as normalized Chao1 was significantly lower in multiple sclerosis patients than in controls. Patients used five TRBV segments, including TRBV5-6, TRBV5-1 and TRBV20-1, more often than controls. Strong co-clustering by F measure linked samples that shared a preparation batch.

This clonotype was picked up many times. Its antigen remains unidentified. Unique molecular identifiers were built into the TCR beta cDNA libraries. T cells, roughly 0.9 to 11 million of them, yielded approximately 530,000 cDNA molecules. Using its own MiXCR run on the PCR reads, TCRdb lists one record per CDR3 protein. This table has about 200,000 distinct CDR3 sequences, 29% appearing once. The V call is TRBV28, the J call TRBJ1-2, with a tentative D call TRBD1 (5 bases). Sequenced input: blood. This TCR came from a girl under 18 with multiple sclerosis. As DNA, the CDR3 is TGTGCCAGCAGTTTAGAAGGGGCGCGGTTGGGCTACACCTTC. This codes for CASSLEGARLGYTF.